This T cell receptor beta chain was observed in a study of T cell responses to AZD1222 COVID-19 vaccine. The CDR3 spans 13 residues. V gave up 3 bases and J gave up 3 bases, with 8 bases separating them. Data came from immunoSEQ multiplex PCR; TCRdb stores just in-frame clones and leaves some out. The sample records about 90,000 clones, 90% to 95% being singletons. The sequences come from peripheral blood, collected on day 0 of MenACWY control vaccination. This chain connects TRBV12-3 or TRBV12-4 to TRBJ2-5; the D gene is possibly TRBD1 (5 bases). The clonotype was recovered from an adult in good health. CDR3 DNA sequence: TGTGCCAGCAGTTTGACAGCGAAAGAGACCCAGTACTTC. Translation gives CASSLTAKETQYF.